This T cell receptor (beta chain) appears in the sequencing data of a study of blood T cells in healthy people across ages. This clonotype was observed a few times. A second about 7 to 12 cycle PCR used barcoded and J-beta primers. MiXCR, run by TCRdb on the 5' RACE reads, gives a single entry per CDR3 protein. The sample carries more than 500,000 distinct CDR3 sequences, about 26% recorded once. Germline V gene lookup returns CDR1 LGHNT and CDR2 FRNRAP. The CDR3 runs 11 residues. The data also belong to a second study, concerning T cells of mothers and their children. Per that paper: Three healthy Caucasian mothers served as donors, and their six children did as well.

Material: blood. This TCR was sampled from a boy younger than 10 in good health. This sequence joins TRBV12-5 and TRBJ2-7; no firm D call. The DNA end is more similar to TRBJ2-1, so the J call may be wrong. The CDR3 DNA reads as TGTGCTAGTGGCCGGGCGATTGAGCAGTTCTTC. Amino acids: CASGRAIEQFF.